The text below deals with one T cell receptor (beta chain). Original processing methods: Reference gene primers were amplified, and this amplification served to estimate nucleated cell counts. Sequenced by immunoSEQ multiplex PCR; TCRdb stores in-frame clones only, minus some. From that table come the V and J calls and clone size; the DNA was used to work out D and trimming. The sample yields fewer than 200,000 clones, more than 85% seen once. V lost 3 bases and J lost 2; bases outside the gene matches: 1. The CDR3 totals 15 residues. Looked up from germline, CDR1 is KGHSH and CDR2 is LQKENI. Study members were between roughly 18 and 100 years old and lived in roughly 24 US regions. This sample was taken from a study of blood T cell repertoires in COVID-19. Study background: From the United States, Italy and Spain came samples of acute and convalescent COVID-19. PBMCs, B-cell-depleted T cells, or T cells provided the cDNA or gDNA that made up the material.

Sequenced material: PBMCs or T cells enriched from blood (not recorded which). The chain recombines TRBV18 with TRBJ1-1, with 12 bases matching TRBD1. This TCR was sampled from a woman aged 40 to 50 in a cohort exposed to, infected with or recovered from COVID-19 (not recorded which). Here the CDR3 DNA reads TGTGCCAGCTCACCGGGGACAGGGGGCAACACTGAAGCTTTCTTT. This encodes CASSPGTGGNTEAFF.